The next 2 T cell receptor beta chains were all read from a single sample in a study of T cells after yellow fever vaccination. TCRdb analysed the 5' RACE reads with MiXCR anew, one entry per CDR3 protein. The sample holds some 250,000 distinct CDR3 sequences, about 3.7% seen once. The input for sequencing was PBMCs, taken 15 days after the yellow fever booster vaccination. Source of these receptors: a man between 18 and 35 years old who received the YFV17D yellow fever vaccine.

This clonotype was detected many times. The chain has TRBV7-2 and TRBJ1-4, with D hard to call. V dropped 1 base and J dropped 0 bases, with 6 bases sitting between them. Germline V gene data show CDR1 as SGHTA and CDR2 as FQGNSA. The CDR3 runs 15 residues. The CDR3 loop is CASSLGRATNEKLFF. CDR3 nucleotides: TGTGCCAGCAGCTTAGGAAGGGCAACTAATGAAAAACTGTTTTTT.

In this sample, this clonotype turned up many times. The chain combines TRBV7-8 with TRBJ1-3; 7 nucleotides agree with TRBD1. This CDR3 has 17 amino acids. J lost 0 bases, V lost 2 bases, and 7 bases had no gene match. Germline V lookup: CDR1 SGHVS, CDR2 FQNEAQ. CDR3 amino acids: CASSLMTGRFSGNTIYF. The CDR3 nucleotides read TGTGCCAGCAGCTTAATGACAGGGCGATTCTCTGGAAACACCATATATTTT.